This passage covers 27 T cell receptor beta chains from one sample sequenced in a study of T cell clusters in autoimmune cytopenias. One tube held mixed TRB-A and TRB-B primer pools for touch-down PCR. Each CDR3 protein gets one entry in TCRdb, which reprocessed the multiplex PCR reads and gives no DNA. The specimen's table records 1,500 to 2,500 distinct CDR3 sequences. Each sample's input was approximately 270 ng genomic DNA, 30,000 to 45,000 genome equivalents. Sequenced material: peripheral blood. These receptors were collected from a human donor with an autoimmune cytopenia or autoimmune hepatitis (not recorded which).

Judged by frequency, this clonotype is medium-sized (0.01 to 0.1%). This chain links TRBV15 with TRBJ2-3; without DNA, the TCRdb call of TRBD2 cannot be checked. Germline-derived CDR1 and CDR2 are LNHNV and YYDKDF (reference sequence). The length of the CDR3 is 18 residues. The CDR3: CATSRAYTEGLSTDTQYF.

The chain is built from TRBV6-2 or TRBV6-3 and TRBJ2-5; TCRdb lists TRBD2, though no DNA is available to test this call. The CDR3 totals 16 residues. CDR1 is MNHEY and CDR2 is SVGEGT in the germline V gene. CDR3 region: CASYSGLAGIGETQYF.

By frequency, this clonotype is medium-sized. The chain carries TRBV19 and TRBJ1-3; the D call from TCRdb, TRBD1, cannot be confirmed without DNA. Germline assignment: CDR1 LNHDA and CDR2 SQIVND (reference sequence). The length of the CDR3 is 17 residues. The CDR3 here is CASSIRQGPGSGNTIYF.

By frequency, this clonotype registers large. The rearrangement uses TRBV29-1 and TRBJ2-3; TCRdb's D call of TRBD2 is untestable without DNA. Germline lookup yields CDR1 SQVTM and CDR2 ANQGSEA. CDR3 length: 14 residues. The CDR3 sequence is CSVVWRERGDTQYF.

The chain links TRBV24-1 to TRBJ2-7; the D call from TCRdb, TRBD1, cannot be confirmed without DNA. This CDR3 is 18 amino acids long. Germline CDR1 and CDR2: KGHDR and SFDVKD. CDR3: CATSDFDGDRGRPYEQYF.

By frequency, this clonotype registers medium-sized. The chain recombines TRBV27 with TRBJ1-6; TCRdb outputs TRBD1, but without DNA this stays unchecked. The CDR3 sequence is 17 residues long. Germline V gene data show CDR1 as MNHEY and CDR2 as SMNVEV (reference sequence). This CDR3 is CASSTSMTGGYNSPLHF.

Frequency places this clonotype as hyperexpanded. The J gene is TRBJ2-3, the V gene TRBV29-1; TCRdb's assignment of TRBD1 cannot be checked, as there is no DNA. The germline V gene has CDR1 SQVTM and CDR2 ANQGSEA. The CDR3 is 14 residues long. This chain's CDR3 is CSVEDRGGTDTQYF.

This clonotype registers medium-sized by frequency. This CDR3 reads CASSQTGPNTEAFF. The gene calls are TRBV12-3 or TRBV12-4 and TRBJ1-1; the D call of TRBD1 rests on TCRdb alone, since no DNA is present to check it. The CDR3 has 14 amino acids.

This clonotype is medium-sized by frequency. CDR3 loop: CASRQGQGARRERAGELFF. The chain recombines TRBV27 with TRBJ2-2; TCRdb names TRBD1, which stays unverified in the absence of DNA. Germline V gene sequence: CDR1 MNHEY, CDR2 SMNVEV (reference sequence). This CDR3 has 19 amino acids.

Frequency places this clonotype as medium-sized. The chain is built from TRBV6-1 and TRBJ2-5; TCRdb's assignment of TRBD2 cannot be checked, as there is no DNA. This CDR3 is built from 15 residues. Germline assignment: CDR1 MNHNS and CDR2 SASEGT. The CDR3: CASSGLAGLQVTQYF.

This chain links TRBV5-1 with TRBJ1-4. The CDR3 is made up of 17 amino acids. In germline, CDR1 is SGHRS, CDR2 YFSETQ. The CDR3 is CASSLNSAGLDNEKLFF. The complete variable domain, with remaining parts taken from reference TRBV5-1 and TRBJ1-4, reads KAGVTQTPRYLIKTRGQQVTLSCSPISGHRSVSWYQQTPGQGLQFLFEYFSETQRNKGNFPGRFSGRQFSNSRSEMNVSTLELGDSALYLCASSLNSAGLDNEKLFFGSGTQLSVL.

According to its frequency, this clonotype is medium-sized. The rearrangement uses TRBV30 and TRBJ2-7; the TCRdb call, TRBD1, lacks DNA for checking. CDR3 size: 15 residues. CDR1 is GTSNPN, CDR2 SVGIG, per germline (reference sequence). The CDR3 region is CAWSGRGGITYEQYF.

Judged by frequency, this clonotype is medium-sized. The genes are TRBV7-6 and TRBJ1-6; without DNA, the TCRdb call of TRBD1 cannot be checked. The V gene's germline CDR1 is SGHVS and CDR2 FNYEAQ. This CDR3 contains 17 residues. This chain's CDR3 is CASSLSPPTGFDSPLHF. The full variable domain, rest sourced from reference TRBV7-6 and TRBJ1-6, is GAGVSQSPRYKVTKRGQDVALRCDPISGHVSLYWYRQALGQGPEFLTYFNYEAQQDKSGLPNDRFSAERPEGSISTLTIQRTEQRDSAMYRCASSLSPPTGFDSPLHFGNGTRLTVT.

Judged by frequency, this clonotype is large. This sequence joins TRBV11-2 and TRBJ2-3; the D call from TCRdb, TRBD1, cannot be confirmed without DNA. The CDR3 length is 15 residues. The germline CDR1 and CDR2 sequences are SGHAT and FQNNGV. The CDR3 loop reads CASSLYGGSTDTQYF.

This clonotype shows up as medium-sized by frequency. The rearrangement links TRBV12-3 or TRBV12-4 to TRBJ1-5. This CDR3 has 16 residues. Here the CDR3 reads CASSSHRRALDQPQHF.

This clonotype is identified as medium-sized (0.01 to 0.1%) from frequency. This sequence joins TRBV6-1 and TRBJ2-1; TCRdb proposes TRBD1, but this gene call is untestable without DNA. The V gene's germline CDR1 is MNHNS and CDR2 SASEGT. CDR3 size: 16 residues. Here the CDR3 reads CASSPTAGHFHNEQFF.

This clonotype registers medium-sized (0.01 to 0.1%) by frequency. The chain combines TRBV6-5 with TRBJ1-4; without DNA, the TCRdb call of TRBD1 cannot be checked. This CDR3 contains 14 residues. Per the germline V gene, CDR1 is MNHEY and CDR2 is SVGAGI. CDR3 in amino acids: CASSPGWTNEKLFF.

Measured by frequency, this clonotype is large. V gene TRBV19 combines with J gene TRBJ2-5; TCRdb reports TRBD2, a call that lacks DNA to check it against. This CDR3 contains 12 residues. CDR1 is LNHDA and CDR2 is SQIVND in the germline V gene (reference sequence). The CDR3: CATPGLSETQYF.

The chain carries TRBV12-3 or TRBV12-4 and TRBJ1-1; the D call of TRBD1 rests on TCRdb alone, since no DNA is present to check it. CDR3 length: 14 residues. The CDR3: CASSLGQGLTEAFF.

Judged by frequency, this clonotype is medium-sized (0.01 to 0.1%). The V call is TRBV12-3 or TRBV12-4, the J call TRBJ1-4; the TCRdb call, TRBD1, lacks DNA for checking. The CDR3 runs to 14 residues. CDR3 in amino acids: CASSPGQALEKLFF.

The V gene is TRBV21-1, the J gene TRBJ1-2; TCRdb's D call, TRBD1, is unchecked because there is no DNA. TRBV21-1 represents a pseudogene. The CDR3 extends over 15 amino acids. CDR3 residues: CASRILAGVRYGYTF.

The V gene is TRBV7-6, the J gene TRBJ1-3. The CDR3 is 15 residues long. Germline V gives CDR1 SGHVS, CDR2 FNYEAQ. The CDR3 reads CASSFSQSSGNTIYF.

This clonotype is medium-sized by frequency. V usage is TRBV15 and J usage is TRBJ1-2. This CDR3 is 17 amino acids long. The germline CDR1 and CDR2 sequences are LNHNV and YYDKDF (reference sequence). This CDR3 is CATSREMGSALPYGYTF.

This chain connects TRBV20-1 to TRBJ2-1. CDR3 length equals 15 residues. CDR1 and CDR2 (germline): DFQATT, SNEGSKA (reference sequence). CDR3 in amino acids: CSATRGELSYNEQFF.

The chain joins TRBV6-6 to TRBJ1-1; TCRdb's D gene call, TRBD1, goes unchecked for lack of DNA. Germline V gene lookup returns CDR1 MNHNY and CDR2 SVGAGI (reference sequence). The CDR3 has 15 residues. The CDR3 here is CASSNSTGANTEAFF.

This clonotype counts as medium-sized (0.01 to 0.1%) by frequency. The rearrangement links TRBV7-9 to TRBJ2-1. Germline V CDR1 and CDR2: SEHNR, FQNEAQ (reference sequence). CDR3 length: 16 amino acids. The CDR3 loop reads CASSLIPTKSYNEQFF.

This clonotype is labeled medium-sized based on frequency. This chain links TRBV27 with TRBJ2-6; absent DNA, TCRdb's TRBD1 call cannot be checked. Germline CDR1 reads MNHEY; CDR2 reads SMNVEV (reference sequence). This CDR3 is built from 19 residues. CDR3 region: CASSPHGDRGRSGANVLTF.